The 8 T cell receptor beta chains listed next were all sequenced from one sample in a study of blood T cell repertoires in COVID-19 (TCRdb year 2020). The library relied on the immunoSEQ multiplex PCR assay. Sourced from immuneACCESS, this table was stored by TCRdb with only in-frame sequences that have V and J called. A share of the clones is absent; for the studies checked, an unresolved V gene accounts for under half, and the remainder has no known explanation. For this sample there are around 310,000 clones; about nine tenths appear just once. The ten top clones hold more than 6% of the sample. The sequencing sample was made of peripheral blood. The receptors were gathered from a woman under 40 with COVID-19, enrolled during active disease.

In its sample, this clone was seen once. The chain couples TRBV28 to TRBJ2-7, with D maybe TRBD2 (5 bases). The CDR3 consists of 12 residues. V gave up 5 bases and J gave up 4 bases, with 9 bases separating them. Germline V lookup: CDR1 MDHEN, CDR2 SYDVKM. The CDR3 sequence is CASSEEGYEQYF. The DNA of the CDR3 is TGTGCCAGCAGTGAAGAGGGTTACGAGCAGTACTTC.

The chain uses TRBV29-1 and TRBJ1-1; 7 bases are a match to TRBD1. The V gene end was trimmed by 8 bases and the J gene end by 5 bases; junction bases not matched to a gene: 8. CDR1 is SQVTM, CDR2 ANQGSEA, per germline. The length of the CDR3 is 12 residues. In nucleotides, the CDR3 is TGCAGCTTGTCGAGGGGGCGAACTGAAGCTTTCTTT. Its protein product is CSLSRGRTEAFF.

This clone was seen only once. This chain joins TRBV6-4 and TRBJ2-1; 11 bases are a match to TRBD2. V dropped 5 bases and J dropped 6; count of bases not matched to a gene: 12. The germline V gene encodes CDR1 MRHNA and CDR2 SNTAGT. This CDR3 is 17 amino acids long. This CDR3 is CASSRSSGRAGVNEQFF. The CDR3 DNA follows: TGTGCCAGCAGTCGGAGTAGCGGGAGGGCCGGTGTCAATGAGCAGTTCTTC.

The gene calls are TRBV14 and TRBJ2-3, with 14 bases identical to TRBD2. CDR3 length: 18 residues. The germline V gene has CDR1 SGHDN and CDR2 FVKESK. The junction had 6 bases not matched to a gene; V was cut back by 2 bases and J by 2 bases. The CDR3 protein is CASSQTTSGRDITDTQYF. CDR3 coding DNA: TGTGCCAGCAGCCAAACGACTAGCGGGAGGGACATCACAGATACGCAGTATTTT.

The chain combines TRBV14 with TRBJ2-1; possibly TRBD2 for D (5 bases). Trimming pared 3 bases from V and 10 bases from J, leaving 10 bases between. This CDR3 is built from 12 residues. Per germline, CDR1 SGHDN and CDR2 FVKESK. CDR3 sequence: CASSHIPGEQFF. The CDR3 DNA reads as TGTGCCAGCAGCCATATCCCGGGGGAGCAGTTCTTC.

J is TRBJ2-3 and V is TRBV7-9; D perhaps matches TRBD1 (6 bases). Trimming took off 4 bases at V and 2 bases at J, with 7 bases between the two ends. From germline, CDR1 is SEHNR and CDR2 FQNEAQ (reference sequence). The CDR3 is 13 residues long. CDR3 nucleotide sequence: TGTGCCAGCAGCTCAGGGGTCACAGATACGCAGTATTTT. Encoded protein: CASSSGVTDTQYF.

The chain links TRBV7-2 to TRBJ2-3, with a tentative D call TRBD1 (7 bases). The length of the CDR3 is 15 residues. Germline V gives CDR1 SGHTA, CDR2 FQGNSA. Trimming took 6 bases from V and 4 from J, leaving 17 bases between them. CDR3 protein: CASSRTGQRADTQYF. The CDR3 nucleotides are TGTGCCAGCAGTCGTACGGGACAGCGGGCAGATACGCAGTATTTT.

The CDR3 loop reads CASRGVVSGTEAFF. For the CDR3, the DNA is TGTGCCAGCAGGGGTGTGGTCTCGGGCACTGAAGCTTTCTTT. The rearrangement links TRBV2 to TRBJ1-1; D is uncertain. The CDR3 contains 14 residues. Germline CDR1 is SNHLY and CDR2 is FYNNEI. Trimming removed 6 bases from V and 4 bases from J, with 15 bases in between. Variable domain in full (rest from reference TRBV2 and TRBJ1-1): EPEVTQTPSHQVTQMGQEVILRCVPISNHLYFYWYRQILGQKVEFLVSFYNNEISEKSEIFDDQFSVERPDGSNFTLKIRSTKLEDSAMYFCASRGVVSGTEAFFGQGTRLTVV.